The 22 T cell receptor beta chains below come from one sample, sequenced in a study of blood T cells in healthy people across ages. With a J-beta primer mix and a sample-barcoded 5' primer, a second PCR ran roughly 6 to 11 cycles. TCRdb ran MiXCR on the 5' RACE reads and lists one entry per CDR3 protein. The table has 700,000 or so distinct CDR3 sequences, 35% to 50% seen once. The sample comprised blood. The source is a man of 80 years or more in good health.

Only a few counts were recorded for this clonotype. One junction end disagrees with the germline gene, perhaps due to a read error. The J gene is TRBJ2-2, the V gene TRBV6-6, with D maybe TRBD1 (5 bases). CDR1 is MNHNY and CDR2 is SVGAGI in the germline V gene (reference sequence). This CDR3 has 15 residues. The DNA of the CDR3 is TGTGCTAGCAGTTCTAACAGGTTGAACACCGGGGAGCTGTTTTTT. The encoded protein is CASSSNRLNTGELFF.

This clonotype has only a few counts. The V and J genes are TRBV6-6 and TRBJ1-3; D remains ambiguous. The CDR3 consists of 11 residues. V lost 5 bases and J 4 bases, leaving 3 bases between the germline ends. Per germline, CDR1 MNHNY and CDR2 SVGAGI (reference sequence). The CDR3 spells CASSTGNTIYF. The CDR3 region has the DNA TGTGCCAGCAGTACGGGAAACACCATATATTTT.

The chain is built from TRBV6-1 and TRBJ2-1; 9 bases agree with TRBD2. The CDR3 is 18 residues long. The V gene's germline CDR1 is MNHNS and CDR2 SASEGT. V lost 4 bases, J lost 0 bases, and 10 bases stayed unmatched. CDR3 residues: CASSGAGGITSSYNEQFF. The CDR3, as DNA: TGTGCCAGCAGTGGAGCGGGAGGAATAACTAGCTCCTACAATGAGCAGTTCTTC.

This clonotype occurred a few times. This sequence joins TRBV28 and TRBJ1-1; a possible D gene is TRBD1 (5 bases). V shed 6 bases and J shed 1 base, with 12 bases lying between them. Germline V gene sequence: CDR1 MDHEN, CDR2 SYDVKM. This CDR3 is 14 amino acids long. CDR3 protein: CASRAGHSNTEAFF. CDR3 nucleotides: TGTGCCAGCAGGGCTGGACACTCGAACACTGAAGCTTTCTTT.

This clonotype showed up just a few times. The rearrangement links TRBV7-8 to TRBJ2-3; D is undetermined. Germline V gene lookup returns CDR1 SGHVS and CDR2 FQNEAQ. V dropped 2 bases and J dropped 2 bases, with 8 bases sitting between them. CDR3 size: 14 residues. This chain's CDR3 is CASSLKAPTDTQYF. The DNA for the CDR3 is TGTGCCAGCAGCTTAAAGGCCCCCACAGATACGCAGTATTTT.

This clonotype was picked up a small number of times. This may arise from a read error, as a much more abundant clone is one base away. This chain joins TRBV9 and TRBJ2-3; D unresolved. The CDR3 runs to 12 residues. V was cut by 4 bases and J by 1 base, with 4 bases left in between. Germline assignment: CDR1 SGDLS and CDR2 YYNGEE. For the CDR3, the DNA is TGTGCCAGCAGCCCCTGCACAGATACGCAGTATTTT. It encodes CASSPCTDTQYF.

The chain couples TRBV4-1 to TRBJ2-5; the D gene could be TRBD1 or TRBD2 (5 bases each). Trimming removed 4 bases from V and 0 bases from J, with 15 bases in between. Germline CDR1 is MGHRA and CDR2 is YSYEKL. The CDR3 extends over 16 amino acids. CDR3 nucleotide sequence: TGCGCCAGCAGCCGGACCCCCGGGGCGAACCAAGAGACCCAGTACTTC. Translating gives CASSRTPGANQETQYF.

This chain connects TRBV19 to TRBJ2-1; 8 positions match TRBD1. J gave up 0 bases and V 8 bases, and 6 bases lay outside the gene matches. This CDR3 is 15 amino acids long. The V gene's germline CDR1 is LNHDA and CDR2 SQIVND (reference sequence). The CDR3 spells CASQGAPGSYNEQFF. In nucleotides, the CDR3 is TGTGCCAGTCAGGGGGCCCCAGGCTCCTACAATGAGCAGTTCTTC.

The V call is TRBV4-1, the J call TRBJ1-4; D perhaps matches TRBD1 (5 bases). V dropped 1 base and J dropped 4 bases, with 13 bases sitting between them. Germline CDR1 is MGHRA and CDR2 is YSYEKL. The CDR3 sequence is 16 residues long. The chain's CDR3 is CASSQGRTTSNEKLFF. The CDR3, as DNA: TGCGCCAGCAGCCAAGGGCGGACAACCAGTAATGAAAAACTGTTTTTT.

The chain employs TRBV4-3 and TRBJ2-3, with a tentative D call TRBD1 (5 bases). The germline V gene encodes CDR1 LGHNA and CDR2 YSLEER. V lost 4 bases and J 1 base, leaving 15 bases between the germline ends. The CDR3 sequence is 16 residues long. CDR3 loop: CASSPSTVTRTDTQYF. The CDR3, as DNA: TGCGCCAGCAGCCCATCGACAGTGACCCGCACAGATACGCAGTATTTT.

The chain recombines TRBV19 with TRBJ2-7; 7 bases agree with TRBD1. V lost 4 bases to trimming and J lost 6 bases; unmatched junction nucleotides: 6. The CDR3 is 13 amino acids. In germline, CDR1 is LNHDA, CDR2 SQIVND (reference sequence). The DNA of the CDR3 is TGTGCCAGTAGTAAACAGGGGATGGGCGAGCAGTACTTC. Translating gives CASSKQGMGEQYF.

CDR3 region: CASRWDRGRKNTQYF. CDR3 nucleotide sequence: TGTGCCAGCAGATGGGACAGGGGGCGCAAAAATACGCAGTATTTT. The chain employs TRBV6-1 and TRBJ2-3, with 12 bases fitting TRBD1. Losses at the gene ends were 6 bases for V and 7 bases for J; bases not matched to a gene: 8. In germline, CDR1 is MNHNS, CDR2 SASEGT. CDR3 size: 15 residues.

The table lists this clonotype with many counts. The V and J genes are TRBV12-3 or TRBV12-4 and TRBJ2-1; TRBD2 matches at 7 bases. The CDR3 runs 14 residues. The V and J ends lost 2 bases and 9 bases, in that order; junction bases with no gene match: 7. CDR3 coding DNA: TGTGCCAGCAGTTTAAAGCGGGGTAAGGGTGAGCAGTTCTTC. This translates into CASSLKRGKGEQFF.

This clonotype has just one count. The chain employs TRBV7-3 and TRBJ2-3; 8 bases line up with TRBD1. V was clipped by 1 base and J by 1 base; unmatched bases: 4. This CDR3 spans 16 amino acids. Germline CDR1 SGHTA, CDR2 FQGTGA. CDR3 DNA: TGTGCCAGCAGCTTAATGTCGACAGGGGGCACAGATACGCAGTATTTT. The encoded protein is CASSLMSTGGTDTQYF.

This clonotype was recorded at least ten times. The chain employs TRBV7-4 and TRBJ2-5; D is possibly TRBD1 or TRBD2 (5 bases each). CDR3 length equals 15 residues. Per the germline V gene, CDR1 is SGHVT and CDR2 is SQSDAQ. Trimming left V 4 bases short and J 2 bases short, with 14 bases between. This CDR3 is CASSSGTGAQETQYF. CDR3 sequence (DNA): TGTGCCAGCAGCTCGGGGACCGGGGCTCAAGAGACCCAGTACTTC. Full variable domain (outside the CDR3, taken from reference TRBV7-4 and TRBJ2-5): GAGVSQSPRYKVAKRGRDVALRCDSISGHVTLYWYRQTLGQGSEVLTYSQSDAQRDKSGRPSGRFSAERPERSVSTLKIQRTEQGDSAVYLCASSSGTGAQETQYFGPGTRLLVL.

Many counts were recorded for this clonotype. A much larger clone differs by one base, so this may be a read error. The chain recombines TRBV20-1 with TRBJ1-2, with D perhaps matching TRBD1 (5 bases). The V and J ends lost 6 bases and 4 bases respectively, with 24 bases between them. Germline-derived CDR1 and CDR2 are DFQATT and SNEGSKA (reference sequence). CDR3 length equals 16 residues. In nucleotides, the CDR3 is TGCAGTGCCGCCGGGAGGGACGGACGGGGCGGCTATGGCTACACCTTC. It translates to CSAAGRDGRGGYGYTF.

As to this clonotype: A much larger clonotype is one base distant, so this may be a read error. V gene TRBV4-2 combines with J gene TRBJ2-1; D might be TRBD1 or TRBD2, each matching 6 bases. CDR3 length equals 13 residues. Germline CDR1 reads LGHNA; CDR2 reads YNFKEQ. The V end lost 7 bases, the J end lost 7 bases, and 14 bases lay between the germline ends. The CDR3 region is CASIPLGGNEQFF. CDR3 bases: TGTGCCAGCATCCCCCTAGGGGGGAATGAGCAGTTCTTC.

This rearrangement joins TRBV7-6 to TRBJ2-1; no clear D gene. CDR1 and CDR2 (germline): SGHVS, FNYEAQ. The CDR3 contains 16 residues. Trimming pared 1 base from V and 5 bases from J, leaving 15 bases between. CDR3 nucleotides: TGTGCCAGCAGCTTAGGGCACTGGCGGAAGGACAATGAGCAGTTCTTC. This codes for CASSLGHWRKDNEQFF.

This clonotype was detected only a few times. The chain carries TRBV3-1 and TRBJ2-3, with no clear D. V gave up 2 bases and J gave up 8 bases, with 5 bases separating them. CDR3 length equals 11 residues. Germline V gene data show CDR1 as LGHDT and CDR2 as YNNKEL (reference sequence). The CDR3 loop reads CASSQQFTQYF. The CDR3 nucleotides are TGTGCCAGCAGCCAACAATTTACGCAGTATTTT.

This chain joins TRBV6-5 and TRBJ2-1; TRBD2 is a possible D gene (5 bases). The CDR3 length is 16 residues. Looked up from germline, CDR1 is MNHEY and CDR2 is SVGAGI. Trimming took 6 bases from V and 0 from J, leaving 15 bases between them. The DNA of the CDR3 is TGTGCCAGCAGCCGACCAGCGGTTAACTCCTACAATGAGCAGTTCTTC. It translates to CASSRPAVNSYNEQFF.

The chain couples TRBV5-4 to TRBJ2-3; a weak D match, TRBD1 (5 bases). The length of the CDR3 is 16 residues. Per the germline V gene, CDR1 is SGHNT and CDR2 is YYREEE (reference sequence). The V and J ends lost 0 bases and 2 bases respectively, with 13 bases between them. CDR3 sequence reads: CASSLGSQEITDTQYF. DNA of the CDR3: TGTGCCAGCAGCTTGGGTTCACAGGAAATCACAGATACGCAGTATTTT.

This clonotype was observed a few times. The CDR3 coding sequence is TGTGCCAGCAACAACCCCACGGGACTAGCGGGGGGCCCACAGTACTTC. Translated: CASNNPTGLAGGPQYF. V is TRBV12-3 or TRBV12-4 and J is TRBJ2-4, with 15 positions matching TRBD2. The V and J ends lost 7 bases and 13 bases, in that order; junction bases with no gene match: 14. The CDR3 consists of 16 residues.